The clone carrying this TCR beta chain was recorded once. What it recognizes is unknown. The CDR3 length is 16 residues. Germline loops: CDR1 WNHNN, CDR2 SYGVQD (reference sequence). The ends were cut back, 4 bases at V and 2 bases at J, with 16 bases in the middle. This sample was taken from a study of graft-versus-host responses after intestinal transplantation. Repertoires were generated with immunoSEQ multiplex PCR, while TCRdb's copy carries only in-frame clones and drops some. The profile shows over 100,000 clones, approximately 92% of them singletons. V usage is TRBV10-1 and J usage is TRBJ2-3; perhaps TRBD2 as D (5 bases). The clonotype was recovered from a human donor who was the organ donor for an intestinal transplant. The material was unstimulated CD4+ T cells sorted from spleen or lymph node cells, obtained before transplant. DNA of the CDR3: TGCGCCAGCAGTGCCAACGGAGAGCGGCCCACAGATACGCAGTATTTT. This encodes CASSANGERPTDTQYF.